This record looks at one T cell receptor beta chain sequence and its context. These data come from a study of early T cells in non-severe SARS-CoV-2 infection. Attachment of unique molecular identifiers was made to individual cDNA molecules. TCRdb re-called the 5' RACE reads with MiXCR, one entry per CDR3 protein. The table shows 25,000 to 30,000 distinct CDR3 sequences, with more than 4.5% occurring only once. This CDR3 is built from 13 residues. Germline lookup yields CDR1 MNHNS and CDR2 SASEGT. Trimming removed 10 bases from V and 4 bases from J; junction bases left unmatched: 7. The specimen was whole blood. The clonotype comes from an adult who was a healthcare worker with PCR-confirmed SARS-CoV-2 infection or an uninfected control (not recorded which). V gene TRBV6-1 combines with J gene TRBJ2-7; 10 bases match TRBD1. The CDR3 sequence: CATLSGQGYEQYF. The CDR3 DNA reads TGTGCCACCCTCTCGGGACAGGGGTACGAGCAGTACTTC.